These 10 T cell receptor beta chains were sequenced from one sample in a study of a mutant IDH1 vaccine in newly diagnosed glioma (dated by TCRdb to about 2021). The antigens for these receptors are not known. The time point label corresponds to: week 5, during vaccination. A 20-mer mutant IDH1 peptide at 300 micrograms in Montanide made up each vaccine dose, which was injected subcutaneously together with topical imiquimod. The method behind the library was the immunoSEQ multiplex PCR assay. TCRdb retrieved this table from immuneACCESS and kept in-frame rearrangements only. Not all clones are present; in checked studies, unresolved V genes account for under half, and no reason is known for the remainder. This sample has roughly 60,000 clones in its table, and around 80% of those were observed once. The ten most abundant clones make up around 7.4% of the sample. The sample in question was PBMCs, obtained from a glioma patient whose treatment included an IDH1 peptide vaccine. These receptors all come from a woman aged 45 to 65 with glioma.

There are a few counts of this clone. The rearrangement uses TRBV18 and TRBJ1-1; D remains unclear. The CDR3 is 13 amino acids. Germline V gives CDR1 KGHSH, CDR2 LQKENI. V lost 6 bases and J 0 bases, leaving 8 bases between the germline ends. This chain's CDR3 is CASSPVMNTEAFF. DNA of the CDR3: TGTGCCAGCTCCCCGGTCATGAACACTGAAGCTTTCTTT.

The chain uses TRBV4-3 and TRBJ2-1; D might be TRBD1 or TRBD2, each matching 5 bases. The germline gives CDR1 LGHNA, CDR2 YSLEER. The ends were cut back, 1 base at V and 1 base at J, with 11 bases in the middle. The length of the CDR3 is 16 residues. This CDR3 is CASSQGFGGSYNEQFF. The CDR3 DNA is TGCGCCAGCAGCCAAGGGTTTGGGGGTTCCTACAATGAGCAGTTCTTC.

The chain couples TRBV6-5 to TRBJ1-2; weak D call: TRBD1 (5 bases). CDR3 length: 16 amino acids. Trimming removed 0 bases from V and 6 bases from J, with 17 bases in between. The V gene's germline CDR1 is MNHEY and CDR2 SVGAGI. CDR3 coding DNA: TGTGCCAGCAGTTACTCGAAGGTTGGGGGGTTGGATGGCTACACCTTC. It codes for CASSYSKVGGLDGYTF.

The chain links TRBV7-3 to TRBJ1-1; D perhaps matches TRBD1 (6 bases). The CDR3 covers 14 residues. V was shortened by 5 bases and J by 4 bases, with 14 bases between the two germline ends. The germline V gene has CDR1 SGHTA and CDR2 FQGTGA. The CDR3, as DNA: TGTGCCAGCAGCCCAGCACGAGGGGGCACTGAAGCTTTCTTT. Its translation: CASSPARGGTEAFF. The variable domain in full, with the rest retrieved from reference TRBV7-3 and TRBJ1-1, is GAGVSQTPSNKVTEKGKYVELRCDPISGHTALYWYRQSLGQGPEFLIYFQGTGAADDSGLPNDRFFAVRPEGSVSTLKIQRTERGDSAVYLCASSPARGGTEAFFGQGTRLTVV.

CDR3 sequence: CASSPGSYYNSPLHF. In DNA, the CDR3 is TGTGCCAGCAGCCCAGGCTCCTACTATAATTCACCCCTCCACTTT. This chain connects TRBV7-9 to TRBJ1-6; no definite D call. This CDR3 comprises 15 residues. V lost 5 bases and J 3 bases, leaving 11 bases between the germline ends. CDR1 and CDR2 from the germline V gene are SEHNR and FQNEAQ (reference sequence).

Written as DNA, the CDR3 is TGTGCCAGCAGCCTCCGACAGTCCCCCTCTGGAAACACCATATATTTT. Translating gives CASSLRQSPSGNTIYF. V gene TRBV9 combines with J gene TRBJ1-3, with a weak D call TRBD1 (5 bases). Between the trimmed V and J ends, which lost 4 bases and 0 bases, there was a span of 14 bases. The germline V gene encodes CDR1 SGDLS and CDR2 YYNGEE. The CDR3 consists of 16 residues.

The chain employs TRBV5-1 and TRBJ2-7; D unresolved. Per germline, CDR1 SGHRS and CDR2 YFSETQ. Trimming removed 0 bases from V and 2 bases from J, with 12 bases in between. The CDR3 contains 15 residues. In DNA form, the CDR3 reads TGCGCCAGCAGCTTGGGACCGACAAGTCCCTACGAGCAGTACTTC. This sequence encodes CASSLGPTSPYEQYF.

This clone was picked up one time. V and J are TRBV7-2 and TRBJ2-3; D possibly corresponds to TRBD1 (6 bases). CDR3 size: 16 residues. V was cut by 5 bases and J by 1 base, with 16 bases left in between. Germline V gene lookup returns CDR1 SGHTA and CDR2 FQGNSA. The CDR3 sequence: CASSEEGSGGTDTQYF. CDR3 nucleotides: TGTGCCAGCAGCGAAGAAGGTTCAGGGGGCACAGATACGCAGTATTTT.

This chain uses TRBV5-6 with TRBJ1-1; 7 nucleotides align to TRBD1. The V and J ends lost 6 bases and 3 bases, in that order; junction bases with no gene match: 14. The V gene's germline CDR1 is SGHDT and CDR2 YYEEEE. The CDR3 is 16 residues long. CDR3 sequence reads: CASTTDRDMTYTEAFF. As DNA, the CDR3 is TGTGCCAGCACCACAGACAGGGATATGACCTACACTGAAGCTTTCTTT.

The gene calls are TRBV7-3 and TRBJ2-7; 8 bases map to TRBD1. Germline V gene lookup returns CDR1 SGHTA and CDR2 FQGTGA. V shed 4 bases, J shed 4 bases, and the junction held 12 bases outside the gene matches. The CDR3 totals 16 residues. DNA for the CDR3: TGTGCCAGCAGCTCAGGGAGAGGACAGGGATTTTACGAGCAGTACTTC. Protein product: CASSSGRGQGFYEQYF.